The 32 T cell receptor beta chains below all came from one sample that was sequenced in a study of shared clonotypes between healthy human individuals. In the naive CD8 group, cells lacked CD45RO and were positively selected for CCR7, so terminally differentiated effector memory CD45RA+ cells were left out. Sequenced by immunoSEQ multiplex PCR; TCRdb stores in-frame clones only, minus some. This table holds about 820,000 clones, approximately 92% found once. The sample was naive CD8+ T cells sorted from blood. The receptors come from a man aged 25 to 40 in good health.

The chain links TRBV9 to TRBJ1-1; no firm D call. CDR1 and CDR2 from the germline V gene are SGDLS and YYNGEE. CDR3 length: 15 residues. V lost 1 base and J lost 4, with 14 bases in between. As DNA, the CDR3 is TGTGCCAGCAGCGTAAATGGGAGAACGGGCACTGAAGCTTTCTTT. Translating gives CASSVNGRTGTEAFF.

This clone has just a few counts. The chain is built from TRBV28 and TRBJ2-7, with TRBD2 matching 7 bases. The germline V gene has CDR1 MDHEN and CDR2 SYDVKM. V dropped 3 bases and J dropped 4; count of bases not matched to a gene: 12. The CDR3 contains 16 residues. The CDR3 loop reads CASSFAGEVRRYEQYF. CDR3 DNA sequence: TGTGCCAGCAGTTTTGCGGGGGAAGTGCGCAGATACGAGCAGTACTTC.

This chain connects TRBV19 to TRBJ1-1; the D gene is possibly TRBD1 (5 bases). The CDR3 is 12 amino acids. The V and J ends lost 5 bases and 5 bases respectively, with 9 bases between them. In germline, CDR1 is LNHDA, CDR2 SQIVND (reference sequence). This CDR3 is CASSWGGTEAFF. The CDR3 DNA is TGTGCCAGTAGTTGGGGGGGAACTGAAGCTTTCTTT.

CDR3 bases: TGTGCCAGCAGTCCCCGGGGGACTAGCTCCTACAATGAGCAGTTCTTC. This encodes CASSPRGTSSYNEQFF. The chain recombines TRBV28 with TRBJ2-1; 8 bases map to TRBD2. The CDR3 runs 16 residues. Trimming cost V 5 bases and J 0 bases; bases outside gene matches: 6. From germline, CDR1 is MDHEN and CDR2 SYDVKM.

Regarding this clone: Other DNA sequences in this specimen translate into the identical CDR3. This sequence joins TRBV7-2 and TRBJ2-7, with 12 bases that match TRBD2. V lost 3 bases and J lost 4; bases outside the gene matches: 1. Germline-derived CDR1 and CDR2 are SGHTA and FQGNSA. The CDR3 is 14 residues long. This chain's CDR3 is CASSFGTSGYEQYF. The CDR3 DNA sequence: TGTGCCAGCAGCTTCGGGACTAGCGGGTACGAGCAGTACTTC.

The chain recombines TRBV29-1 with TRBJ1-2; TRBD1 matches at 8 bases. Trimming at V came to 6 bases and at J to 0 bases, leaving 3 bases not matched to a gene. Germline CDR1 SQVTM, CDR2 ANQGSEA. This CDR3 is built from 13 residues. CDR3 sequence reads: CSVMTGANYGYTF. CDR3 nucleotides: TGCAGCGTGATGACAGGGGCTAACTATGGCTACACCTTC.

V is TRBV29-1 and J is TRBJ2-7, with 10 bases identical to TRBD1. V shed 3 bases, J shed 6 bases, and the junction held 11 bases outside the gene matches. Germline CDR1 reads SQVTM; CDR2 reads ANQGSEA. The CDR3 totals 15 residues. The CDR3 DNA reads TGCAGCGTTGAGAGCAGACAGGGGGCCCTACCCGAGCAGTACTTC. Its protein is CSVESRQGALPEQYF.

The V and J genes are TRBV6-1 and TRBJ2-2; no clear D. V dropped 5 bases and J dropped 11 bases, with 12 bases sitting between them. This CDR3 region has 12 residues. Germline assignment: CDR1 MNHNS and CDR2 SASEGT. The CDR3 is CASSRPAPELFF. The CDR3 coding sequence is TGTGCCAGCAGTAGACCGGCACCCGAGCTGTTTTTT.

The table lists this clone with a few counts. This chain links TRBV4-1 with TRBJ1-1; D is undetermined. Germline assignment: CDR1 MGHRA and CDR2 YSYEKL. The CDR3 is 16 amino acids. The V end was cut by 0 bases, the J end by 0 bases, with 11 bases between. CDR3 amino acids: CASSQDKADMNTEAFF. CDR3 nucleotides: TGCGCCAGCAGCCAAGATAAGGCAGACATGAACACTGAAGCTTTCTTT.

The chain employs TRBV28 and TRBJ2-1; no reliable D call. The CDR3 is 12 residues long. Germline loops: CDR1 MDHEN, CDR2 SYDVKM. Trimming took 7 bases from V and 3 from J, leaving 7 bases between them. The CDR3 bases are TGTGCCAGCACATCTTTCTACAATGAGCAGTTCTTC. Translation: CASTSFYNEQFF. The full variable domain, rest sourced from reference TRBV28 and TRBJ2-1, is DVKVTQSSRYLVKRTGEKVFLECVQDMDHENMFWYRQDPGLGLRLIYFSYDVKMKEKGDIPEGYSVSREKKERFSLILESASTNQTSMYLCASTSFYNEQFFGPGTRLTVL.

The rearrangement uses TRBV7-8 and TRBJ2-7, with 14 bases lining up with TRBD2. From germline, CDR1 is SGHVS and CDR2 FQNEAQ. With V trimmed by 1 base and J by 1 base, 6 bases remained unmatched. The CDR3 is 18 amino acids. The CDR3 reads CASSLVAGLAGESYEQYF. The CDR3 nucleotides read TGTGCCAGCAGCTTAGTGGCGGGACTAGCGGGAGAATCCTACGAGCAGTACTTC.

The chain carries TRBV30 and TRBJ1-3, with 7 bases matching TRBD1. There are 16 residues in the CDR3. J was trimmed by 0 bases and V by 1 base; bases with no gene match: 6. Germline V gives CDR1 GTSNPN, CDR2 SVGIG (reference sequence). CDR3 sequence reads: CAWSEMRGLSGNTIYF. Here the CDR3 DNA reads TGTGCCTGGAGTGAAATGAGGGGGCTCTCTGGAAACACCATATATTTT.

V and J are TRBV15 and TRBJ2-1, with no clear D. The V gene lost 2 bases and the J gene lost 15 bases, with 20 bases spanning the gap. The CDR3 consists of 14 residues. Germline loops: CDR1 LNHNV, CDR2 YYDKDF (reference sequence). The CDR3 DNA follows: TGTGCCACCAGCAGAACTGAAGCTTTGTCGCCTCGGTTCTTC. It translates to CATSRTEALSPRFF. The full variable domain, in which reference TRBV15 and TRBJ2-1 provide the parts outside the CDR3, is DAMVIQNPRYQVTQFGKPVTLSCSQTLNHNVMYWYQQKSSQAPKLLFHYYDKDFNNEADTPDNFQSRRPNTSFCFLDIRSPGLGDTAMYLCATSRTEALSPRFFGPGTRLTVL.

This chain links TRBV7-3 with TRBJ2-7; tentative D call: TRBD2 (6 bases). Germline CDR1 is SGHTA and CDR2 is FQGTGA. Trimming stripped 4 bases from V and 7 bases from J, with 17 bases between. There are 14 residues in the CDR3. CDR3 sequence (DNA): TGTGCCAGCAGCTCCACTGGGGGGTCGAGGGAGCAGTACTTC. Translation gives CASSSTGGSREQYF.

This rearrangement joins TRBV29-1 to TRBJ2-1; 9 nucleotides align to TRBD2. This CDR3 has 17 residues. With 8 bases clipped from V and 2 bases from J, the junction kept 16 bases outside the gene matches. The germline V gene has CDR1 SQVTM and CDR2 ANQGSEA. The CDR3 region is CSTPGLAPGIPYNEQFF. The CDR3 nucleotides read TGCAGCACCCCGGGACTAGCTCCGGGGATCCCCTACAATGAGCAGTTCTTC.

The rearrangement uses TRBV9 and TRBJ2-3; 10 bases align to TRBD2. This CDR3 contains 14 residues. Unmatched junction bases numbered 5, after V lost 4 bases and J lost 6 bases. In germline, CDR1 is SGDLS, CDR2 YYNGEE. CDR3 loop: CASSIAGGSDTQYF. In DNA, the CDR3 is TGTGCCAGCAGCATAGCGGGAGGATCTGATACGCAGTATTTT.

There are a few counts of this clone. This same CDR3 is encoded by further DNA sequences in the sample. CDR3 sequence: CASSDTSGSYEQYF. The CDR3 nucleotides are TGTGCCAGCAGTGACACTAGCGGGTCATACGAGCAGTACTTC. The chain carries TRBV6-1 and TRBJ2-7; 9 bases map to TRBD2. This CDR3 region has 14 residues. Germline V gene lookup returns CDR1 MNHNS and CDR2 SASEGT. Trimming took 3 bases from V and 4 from J; bases not matched to a gene: 4.

This clone was seen once. The chain combines TRBV7-9 with TRBJ2-3; D call uncertain. CDR1 and CDR2 from the germline V gene are SEHNR and FQNEAQ (reference sequence). The CDR3 loop spans 16 amino acids. V was cut by 2 bases and J by 2 bases, with 14 bases left in between. For the CDR3, the DNA is TGTGCCAGCAGCTTACTTTTGGCAGGAGACACAGATACGCAGTATTTT. Its protein product is CASSLLLAGDTDTQYF.

The gene calls are TRBV4-1 and TRBJ2-1; tentative D call: TRBD2 (6 bases). This CDR3 comprises 14 residues. CDR1 MGHRA and CDR2 YSYEKL come from the germline V gene. Trimming shortened V by 0 bases and J by 9 bases, and 12 bases separated the two germline ends. The CDR3 DNA is TGCGCCAGCAGCCAAGAGGGAGGAGTCGGTGAGCAGTTCTTC. It translates to CASSQEGGVGEQFF.

The genes are TRBV30 and TRBJ2-7; 10 positions match TRBD2. The germline V gene has CDR1 GTSNPN and CDR2 SVGIG (reference sequence). V shed 0 bases and J 5 bases; nucleotides not matched to a gene: 7. This CDR3 spans 15 amino acids. This CDR3 is CAWSVSGTSADEQYF. CDR3 bases: TGTGCCTGGAGTGTAAGTGGGACTAGCGCTGACGAGCAGTACTTC. Looking up the rest from reference TRBV30 and TRBJ2-7 gives the full variable domain: SQTIHQWPATLVQPVGSPLSLECTVEGTSNPNLYWYRQAAGRGLQLLFYSVGIGQISSEVPQNLSASRPQDRQFILSSKKLLLSDSGFYLCAWSVSGTSADEQYFGPGTRLTVT.

The chain links TRBV4-1 to TRBJ2-1, with D maybe TRBD2 (5 bases). The CDR3 covers 16 residues. The germline CDR1 and CDR2 sequences are MGHRA and YSYEKL. With 0 bases removed from V and 6 bases from J, the gap between germline ends came to 15 bases. The DNA for the CDR3 is TGCGCCAGCAGCCAAGATGTAGCGCCCACCCCCAATGAGCAGTTCTTC. Amino acid sequence: CASSQDVAPTPNEQFF.

The V gene is TRBV5-6, the J gene TRBJ2-7; 11 bases line up with TRBD2. V lost 0 bases, J lost 3 bases, and 2 bases stayed unmatched. CDR3 size: 15 residues. The germline gives CDR1 SGHDT, CDR2 YYEEEE. In DNA, the CDR3 is TGTGCCAGCAGCTTGGAGCTAGCGGGAGGCTACGAGCAGTACTTC. Translating gives CASSLELAGGYEQYF.

The chain employs TRBV11-2 and TRBJ2-7; the D gene is possibly TRBD1 (6 bases). Germline V gives CDR1 SGHAT, CDR2 FQNNGV. The CDR3 covers 14 residues. V was clipped by 5 bases and J by 4 bases, with 15 bases between them. CDR3 sequence: CASSEGHLEYEQYF. The CDR3 DNA is TGTGCCAGCAGCGAGGGACATTTAGAATACGAGCAGTACTTC.

This clone has only one observation. The chain combines TRBV5-5 with TRBJ2-1; TRBD2 agrees at 9 bases. The CDR3 is 16 residues long. The ends lost 4 bases at V and 8 bases at J; junction bases unmatched: 13. In germline, CDR1 is SGHKS, CDR2 YYEKEE (reference sequence). The CDR3 bases are TGTGCCAGCAGCGCAGAAACGACGGGACTAGCCGATGAGCAGTTCTTC. It yields the protein CASSAETTGLADEQFF. The full variable domain, in which reference TRBV5-5 and TRBJ2-1 provide the parts outside the CDR3, is DAGVTQSPTHLIKTRGQQVTLRCSPISGHKSVSWYQQVLGQGPQFIFQYYEKEERGRGNFPDRFSARQFPNYSSELNVNALLLGDSALYLCASSAETTGLADEQFFGPGTRLTVL.

The chain recombines TRBV6-5 with TRBJ2-1; D remains ambiguous. V was clipped by 0 bases and J by 5 bases, with 8 bases between them. This CDR3 is built from 14 residues. Germline CDR1 and CDR2: MNHEY and SVGAGI. CDR3 sequence reads: CASSYSGQDNEQFF. DNA for the CDR3: TGTGCCAGCAGTTACTCGGGTCAGGACAATGAGCAGTTCTTC.

The rearrangement uses TRBV29-1 and TRBJ1-2, with 8 bases fitting TRBD1. This CDR3 spans 14 amino acids. Trimming cost V 4 bases and J 4 bases; bases outside gene matches: 8. The germline gives CDR1 SQVTM, CDR2 ANQGSEA. CDR3 in DNA: TGCAGCGTTGTCAACAGGGGGTTGTTCTATGGCTACACCTTC. Residues: CSVVNRGLFYGYTF.

This rearrangement joins TRBV30 to TRBJ1-2, with D unresolved. The CDR3 is made up of 14 amino acids. Trimming cost V 3 bases and J 5 bases, with 16 bases left between them. The germline CDR1 and CDR2 sequences are GTSNPN and SVGIG (reference sequence). The CDR3 DNA reads TGTGCCTGGAGGCGCCAGTTGCTGAATTATGGCTACACCTTC. Its translation: CAWRRQLLNYGYTF.

The chain is built from TRBV27 and TRBJ2-5; tentative D call: TRBD1 (6 bases). The CDR3 covers 15 residues. The germline V and J ends were trimmed by 4 bases and 3 bases, with 15 bases remaining between them. Germline V gene sequence: CDR1 MNHEY, CDR2 SMNVEV (reference sequence). CDR3 protein: CASSSPGDTKETQYF. The CDR3 coding sequence is TGTGCCAGCAGTTCACCAGGGGATACCAAAGAGACCCAGTACTTC.

The V gene is TRBV27, the J gene TRBJ2-1; maybe TRBD2 (5 bases). The ends were cut back, 4 bases at V and 8 bases at J, with 12 bases in the middle. Per the germline V gene, CDR1 is MNHEY and CDR2 is SMNVEV (reference sequence). There are 13 residues in the CDR3. CDR3 DNA: TGTGCCAGCAGTTCCGGACTCAAAGATGAGCAGTTCTTC. Translation: CASSSGLKDEQFF.

The J gene is TRBJ1-4, the V gene TRBV2; 11 bases align to TRBD1. V was pared by 8 bases and J by 13 bases, with 12 bases of the junction left unmatched. The CDR3 has 14 residues. Per germline, CDR1 SNHLY and CDR2 FYNNEI. CDR3 DNA sequence: TGTGCCAGCTCAGATCCGGGACAGGGGGTACTACTGTTTTTT. The encoded protein is CASSDPGQGVLLFF.

This clone was recorded once. The gene calls are TRBV5-4 and TRBJ2-1; perhaps TRBD1 as D (6 bases). The CDR3 has 13 residues. Deletions cut 4 bases from V and 5 bases from J, with 10 bases between. The germline gives CDR1 SGHNT, CDR2 YYREEE (reference sequence). The CDR3 region has the DNA TGTGCCAGCAGCCGGCGACAGGACAATGAGCAGTTCTTC. Amino acid sequence: CASSRRQDNEQFF.

The chain employs TRBV5-1 and TRBJ2-7; D is ambiguous. Germline-derived CDR1 and CDR2 are SGHRS and YFSETQ. There are 15 residues in the CDR3. Trimming removed 0 bases at V and 5 bases at J, with 15 bases between. The chain's CDR3 is CASSLVPGLLNEQYF. CDR3 DNA sequence: TGCGCCAGCAGCTTGGTTCCAGGCCTACTTAACGAGCAGTACTTC.